Given below is one TCR beta chain in context. This clonotype was seen a handful of times. Its antigen specificity is not known. Per-base quality was not reported, and no clone a single base away is much larger than it. CDR1 SQVTM and CDR2 ANQGSEA were looked up in the germline V gene. Inclusive of the bounding cysteine and phenylalanine, the CDR3 is 12 residues long. The entry retains the CDR3 DNA only, 36 bases that are in frame from base 1. From V the trimming removes 7 bases and from J it removes 6 bases, while the gene matches leave 4 bases of the junction unaccounted for. Per the publication, the treatment or condition label means: allogeneic hematopoietic cell transplantation with graft depleted of TCRalphabeta T cells and CD19 B cells. TCRalphabeta/CD19-depleted allogeneic hematopoietic cell grafts were given to the transplant recipients, all of whom were children. The data belong to a study of T-cell reconstitution after alpha-beta-depleted transplantation in children (TCRdb year 2016). For context, the study as a whole: Using TCR repertoire profiling, the study quantitatively followed how T-cell immune reconstitution unfolded in children after TCRalphabeta/CD19-depleted allogeneic hematopoietic cell transplantation.

Study-level results and caveats: The apparently early recovery of alphabetaT-cell counts about two months after transplant reportedly depended on only several hundred rapidly expanded clones that came from non-depleted graft cells. The high TCRbeta diversity at day 60 in some patients was ascribed to recipient T cells and intrathymic progenitors that had survived conditioning. The frequencies of hyperexpanded clones fell over the following months, and after one year, T-cell counts and TCRbeta diversity were mostly attributed to newly produced T cells.

Library generation was performed with PCR. Sequencing was performed on an Illumina HiSeq 2500. Molecular barcoding was employed in the preparation of TCR libraries, with unique molecular identifiers being used to normalize TCRbeta repertoire quantification. In-frame beta chains were kept once TCRdb had trimmed the public reads at Q25 with fastp and called clones with MiXCR. Each entry is one CDR3 protein sequence, shown with its most common DNA and genes. Across this sample there are roughly 570,000 distinct CDR3 sequences, with over 25% seen only once. Just over 35% of the sample rests with the top ten.

This TCR was sampled from a boy younger than two with Wiskott-Aldrich syndrome, due to receive a stem cell transplant. This chain joins TRBV29-1 to TRBJ2-2; 8 bases in between match TRBD1. Material: PBMCs, obtained before TCRalphabeta/CD19-depleted stem cell transplant. The DNA sequence is as follows: TGCAGCGGACAGGGGATGGCCGGGGAGCTGTTTTTT. Translated, it reads CSGQGMAGELFF.